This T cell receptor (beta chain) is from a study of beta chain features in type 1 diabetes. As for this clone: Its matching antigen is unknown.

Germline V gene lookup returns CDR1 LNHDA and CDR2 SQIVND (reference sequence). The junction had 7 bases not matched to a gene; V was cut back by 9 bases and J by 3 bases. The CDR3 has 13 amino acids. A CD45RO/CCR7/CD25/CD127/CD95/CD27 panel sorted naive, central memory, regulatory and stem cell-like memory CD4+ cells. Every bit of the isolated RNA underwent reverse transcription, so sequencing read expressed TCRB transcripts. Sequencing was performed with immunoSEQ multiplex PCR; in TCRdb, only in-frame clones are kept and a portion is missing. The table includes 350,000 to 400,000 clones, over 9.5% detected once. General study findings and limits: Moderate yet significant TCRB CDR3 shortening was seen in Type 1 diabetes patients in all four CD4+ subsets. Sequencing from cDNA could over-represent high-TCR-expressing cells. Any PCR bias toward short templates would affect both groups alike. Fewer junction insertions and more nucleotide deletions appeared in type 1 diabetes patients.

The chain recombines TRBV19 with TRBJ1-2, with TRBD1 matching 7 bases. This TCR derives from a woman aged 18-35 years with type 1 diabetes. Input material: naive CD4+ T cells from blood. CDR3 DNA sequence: TGTGCCAGCCAGGGGGGACTCGACTATGGCTACACCTTC. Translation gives CASQGGLDYGYTF.